This TCR beta chain was profiled in a study of glioma-infiltrating T cells after dendritic cell vaccination. TCRdb's copy holds only in-frame clones and misses some; the assay was immunoSEQ multiplex PCR. This table holds nearly 85,000 clones, 85% to 90% found once. The CDR3 contains 15 residues. Germline-derived CDR1 and CDR2 are MNHEY and SVGAGI. The V end was cut by 2 bases, the J end by 7 bases, with 17 bases between. Sequences were derived from blood, sampled before dendritic cell vaccination. The clonotype originates from a human donor with glioblastoma. The chain combines TRBV6-5 with TRBJ1-1; possibly TRBD1 for D (6 bases). This CDR3 reads CASSYTPDRRHEAFF. CDR3 nucleotide sequence: TGTGCCAGCAGTTACACCCCCGACAGGCGACATGAAGCTTTCTTT.